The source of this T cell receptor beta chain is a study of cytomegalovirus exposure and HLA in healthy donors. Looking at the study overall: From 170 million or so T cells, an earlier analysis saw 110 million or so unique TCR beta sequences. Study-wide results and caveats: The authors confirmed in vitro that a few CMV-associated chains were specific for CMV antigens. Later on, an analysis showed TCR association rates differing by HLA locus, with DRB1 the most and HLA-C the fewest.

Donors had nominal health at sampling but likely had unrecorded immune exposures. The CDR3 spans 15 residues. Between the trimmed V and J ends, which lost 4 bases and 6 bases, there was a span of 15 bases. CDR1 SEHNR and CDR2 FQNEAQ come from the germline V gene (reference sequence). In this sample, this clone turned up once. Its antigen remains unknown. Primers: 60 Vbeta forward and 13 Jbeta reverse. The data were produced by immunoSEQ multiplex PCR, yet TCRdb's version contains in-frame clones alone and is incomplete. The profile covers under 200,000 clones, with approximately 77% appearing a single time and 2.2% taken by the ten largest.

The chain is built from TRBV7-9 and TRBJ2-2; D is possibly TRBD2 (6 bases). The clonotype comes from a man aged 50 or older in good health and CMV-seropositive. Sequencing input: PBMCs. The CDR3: CASSYGLTRPGELFF. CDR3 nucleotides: TGTGCCAGCAGCTATGGACTAACCCGTCCCGGGGAGCTGTTTTTT.